Sequencing of this T cell receptor (beta chain) was carried out in a study of blood T cells in healthy people across ages. Study-level information: About one barcoded beta molecule per two T cells was captured by template switching.

Germline V lookup: CDR1 SGHTA, CDR2 FQGNSA. The CDR3 length is 15 residues. The ends were cut back, 5 bases at V and 0 bases at J, with 12 bases in the middle. A second PCR, run for about 7 to 11 cycles, used a sample-barcoded 5' primer plus a J-beta primer mix. A tag from a template-switch adaptor with 12 random nucleotides marked each cDNA molecule. Individual samples furnished no less than 3 million CDR3-containing paired-end reads apiece. TCRdb analysed the 5' RACE reads with MiXCR anew, one entry per CDR3 protein. This repertoire shows approximately 940,000 distinct CDR3 sequences, around 46% found once; its top ten account for roughly 12%.

This chain links TRBV7-2 with TRBJ2-3; D is uncertain. The receptor was isolated from a man aged 25 to 40 in good health. The sample consisted of blood. CDR3 protein: CASSTGQSSTDTQYF. The CDR3 DNA follows: TGTGCCAGCAGCACCGGGCAGTCTAGCACAGATACGCAGTATTTT.